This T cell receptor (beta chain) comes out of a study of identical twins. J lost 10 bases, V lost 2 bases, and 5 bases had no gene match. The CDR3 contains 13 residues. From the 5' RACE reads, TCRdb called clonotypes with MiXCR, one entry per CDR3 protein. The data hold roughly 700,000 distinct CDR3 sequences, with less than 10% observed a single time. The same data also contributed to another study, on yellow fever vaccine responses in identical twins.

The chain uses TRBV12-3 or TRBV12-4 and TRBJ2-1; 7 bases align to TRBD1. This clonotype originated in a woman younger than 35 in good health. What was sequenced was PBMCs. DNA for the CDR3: TGTGCCAGCAGTTTAAAGGTACAGGGGGAGCAGTTCTTC. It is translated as CASSLKVQGEQFF.